What follows are 14 T cell receptor beta chains derived from one specimen sequenced in a study of beta chain features in type 1 diabetes. The entirety of the isolated RNA underwent reverse transcription, so expressed TCRB transcripts were sequenced. Libraries were prepared by immunoSEQ multiplex PCR; TCRdb keeps only in-frame clonotypes and omits some of them. Among more than 85,000 clones listed, less than 40% were seen once. The sample comprised stem cell memory CD4+ T cells from blood. These receptor sequences come from a woman younger than 30 in good health.

The V gene is TRBV27, the J gene TRBJ2-5; 7 bases line up with TRBD2. Looked up from germline, CDR1 is MNHEY and CDR2 is SMNVEV (reference sequence). CDR3 length: 16 residues. Trimming removed 5 bases from V and 4 bases from J; junction bases left unmatched: 13. The CDR3 spells CASSGLGRKKGETQYF. CDR3 DNA: TGTGCCAGCAGTGGACTAGGTAGGAAGAAGGGAGAGACCCAGTACTTC.

The chain couples TRBV5-5 to TRBJ2-6, with D perhaps TRBD2 (6 bases). The CDR3 is 19 amino acids. Trimming removed 4 bases at V and 2 bases at J, with 22 bases between. Germline loops: CDR1 SGHKS, CDR2 YYEKEE (reference sequence). The DNA for the CDR3 is TGTGCCAGCAGCCCCCGTTTTGCAGGCGGGGTAGCTGGGGCCAACGTCCTGACTTTC. Translated, it gives CASSPRFAGGVAGANVLTF.

This clone was counted only a few times. The chain uses TRBV5-1 and TRBJ2-7; D not resolved. Between the trimmed V and J ends, which lost 4 bases and 1 base, there was a span of 9 bases. The germline V gene has CDR1 SGHRS and CDR2 YFSETQ. This CDR3 is 13 amino acids long. CDR3 protein: CASSPYLSYEQYF. In DNA form, the CDR3 reads TGCGCCAGCAGCCCCTACCTTTCCTACGAGCAGTACTTC.

The chain combines TRBV10-2 with TRBJ1-1; 8 nucleotides match TRBD1. Trimming at V came to 1 base and at J to 4 bases, leaving 5 bases not matched to a gene. Germline CDR1 is WSHSY and CDR2 is SAAADI. CDR3 length equals 15 residues. The chain's CDR3 is CASSEFDRGITEAFF. CDR3 nucleotide sequence: TGCGCCAGCAGTGAGTTTGACAGGGGTATCACTGAAGCTTTCTTT.

The chain uses TRBV9 and TRBJ2-2; 9 nucleotides align to TRBD2. With V trimmed by 0 bases and J by 8 bases, 8 bases remained unmatched. Germline loops: CDR1 SGDLS, CDR2 YYNGEE. This CDR3 comprises 16 residues. CDR3: CASSVVYGLASGELFF. The DNA of the CDR3 is TGTGCCAGCAGCGTAGTTTACGGACTAGCGTCTGGGGAGCTGTTTTTT.

This chain connects TRBV5-1 to TRBJ1-4; D call uncertain. Germline CDR1 is SGHRS and CDR2 is YFSETQ. V lost 4 bases, J lost 1 base, and 8 bases lay in between. CDR3 length: 14 residues. This CDR3 reads CASSGEVTNEKLFF. As DNA, the CDR3 is TGCGCCAGCAGCGGGGAGGTAACTAATGAAAAACTGTTTTTT.

The rearrangement joins TRBV19 to TRBJ1-5; D is possibly TRBD1 (5 bases). CDR1 LNHDA and CDR2 SQIVND come from the germline V gene (reference sequence). V was pared by 6 bases and J by 0 bases, with 12 bases between. CDR3 size: 15 residues. DNA of the CDR3: TGTGCCAGTAGCTGGGCAGGGTATAGCAATCAGCCCCAGCATTTT. This sequence encodes CASSWAGYSNQPQHF.

This clone occurred a few times. This chain joins TRBV2 and TRBJ2-1, with D unresolved. V was trimmed by 4 bases and J by 5 bases, leaving 9 bases between them. Germline loops: CDR1 SNHLY, CDR2 FYNNEI. This CDR3 region has 13 residues. The CDR3 bases are TGTGCCAGCAGTGTCTGGCAGAACAATGAGCAGTTCTTC. Encoded protein: CASSVWQNNEQFF.

The chain recombines TRBV29-1 with TRBJ1-1, with a possible D match to TRBD1 (5 bases). V was pared by 6 bases and J by 10 bases, with 21 bases between. The CDR3 runs to 13 residues. CDR1 and CDR2 from the germline V gene are SQVTM and ANQGSEA. The CDR3 loop is CSVAPLGLRRAFF. DNA for the CDR3: TGCAGCGTCGCCCCACTGGGGCTTCGGAGAGCTTTCTTT.

This chain joins TRBV2 and TRBJ1-2; 8 bases are a match to TRBD1. Germline V gives CDR1 SNHLY, CDR2 FYNNEI. Trimming took 6 bases from V and 5 from J; bases not matched to a gene: 5. The CDR3 is 13 amino acids. The chain's CDR3 is CASRRDRQYGYTF. The CDR3 nucleotides are TGTGCCAGCAGGCGGGACAGGCAATATGGCTACACCTTC.

The chain links TRBV28 to TRBJ2-5; TRBD2 aligns across 8 bases. J gave up 4 bases and V 3 bases, and 7 bases lay outside the gene matches. Germline CDR1 is MDHEN and CDR2 is SYDVKM. There are 15 residues in the CDR3. Here the CDR3 reads CASSFNGRAGETQYF. CDR3 coding DNA: TGTGCCAGCAGTTTTAACGGGAGGGCCGGAGAGACCCAGTACTTC.

This chain links TRBV28 with TRBJ2-7, with 7 bases lining up with TRBD2. V dropped 5 bases and J dropped 0; count of bases not matched to a gene: 16. Germline CDR1 and CDR2: MDHEN and SYDVKM. The CDR3 is 18 residues long. CDR3 DNA sequence: TGTGCCAGCAGTCTCCTTCGGGGGAGGGCCCGTTCCTCCTACGAGCAGTACTTC. It codes for CASSLLRGRARSSYEQYF. The full variable domain, its missing parts supplied by reference TRBV28 and TRBJ2-7, is DVKVTQSSRYLVKRTGEKVFLECVQDMDHENMFWYRQDPGLGLRLIYFSYDVKMKEKGDIPEGYSVSREKKERFSLILESASTNQTSMYLCASSLLRGRARSSYEQYFGPGTRLTVT.

This clone has just a few counts. J is TRBJ1-1 and V is TRBV28, with TRBD1 as a possible D gene (6 bases). V lost 4 bases and J 5 bases, leaving 20 bases between the germline ends. This CDR3 is 16 amino acids long. Looked up from germline, CDR1 is MDHEN and CDR2 is SYDVKM. CDR3 sequence: CASSSTYSGERTEAFF. The CDR3 DNA reads as TGTGCCAGCAGTTCAACGTACTCAGGGGAGCGGACTGAAGCTTTCTTT. Combining the CDR3 with reference TRBV28 and TRBJ1-1 gives the whole variable domain DVKVTQSSRYLVKRTGEKVFLECVQDMDHENMFWYRQDPGLGLRLIYFSYDVKMKEKGDIPEGYSVSREKKERFSLILESASTNQTSMYLCASSSTYSGERTEAFFGQGTRLTVV.

This clone was seen a few times. The chain couples TRBV10-3 to TRBJ1-1, with TRBD1 matching 10 bases. The V segment lost 6 bases and the J segment 1 base; nucleotides outside the gene matches: 2. Per germline, CDR1 ENHRY and CDR2 SYGVKD. This CDR3 comprises 14 residues. This CDR3 is CAIRGQGWNTEAFF. In nucleotides, the CDR3 is TGTGCCATCAGGGGACAGGGGTGGAACACTGAAGCTTTCTTT.